This note documents a single T cell receptor (beta chain) sequence. What it binds is unknown. Germline lookup yields CDR1 SGHKS and CDR2 YYEKEE (reference sequence). J was trimmed by 13 bases and V by 4 bases; bases with no gene match: 11. CDR3 size: 15 residues. The PCR employed 60 Vbeta primers together with 13 Jbeta primers. Repertoires were generated with immunoSEQ multiplex PCR, while TCRdb's copy carries only in-frame clones and drops some. This sample has 150,000 to 200,000 clones; around 76% occur once, and the top ten carry roughly 1.9%. The data are from a study of cytomegalovirus exposure and HLA in healthy donors. Study-wide results and caveats: At a 0.05 false discovery rate, a later analysis found 16,951 TCR beta sequences to be associated with HLA alleles. Highly shared sequence variants in one cluster were likely a sequencing artifact. Later analysis identified a missense DCLRE1C variant that was linked to TCR beta V- and J-gene trimming.

The sequence was collected from a female donor in good health and CMV-seronegative. The sequencing sample was made of PBMCs. The genes are TRBV5-5 and TRBJ2-5, with TRBD2 matching 15 bases. This chain's CDR3 is CASSRTSGRAVVPYF. The CDR3 nucleotides are TGTGCCAGCAGCCGGACTAGCGGGAGGGCCGTTGTTCCGTACTTC.